What follows are 27 T cell receptor beta chains derived from one specimen sequenced in a study of neurological immune-mediated disorders. TCRdb re-called the 5' RACE reads with MiXCR, one entry per CDR3 protein. The table records fewer than 35,000 distinct CDR3 sequences, 10% to 15% of them present only once. The sample's time point: longitudinal time-point 2. The sample consisted of PBMCs. The receptors here all came from a woman aged 40 to 50 in good health.

This clonotype was seen repeatedly, ten times or more. The chain joins TRBV9 to TRBJ2-3; D is uncertain. Trimming left V 2 bases short and J 3 bases short, with 4 bases between. The length of the CDR3 is 12 residues. In germline, CDR1 is SGDLS, CDR2 YYNGEE. The CDR3 is CASSVRTDTQYF. CDR3 bases: TGTGCCAGCAGCGTTCGAACAGATACGCAGTATTTT.

This clonotype occurred many times. The chain uses TRBV7-8 and TRBJ1-1; D remains ambiguous. The CDR3 is 15 residues long. Germline lookup yields CDR1 SGHVS and CDR2 FQNEAQ. V gave up 1 base and J gave up 1 base, with 10 bases separating them. The CDR3 coding sequence is TGTGCCAGCAGCTTAGTTCAGGAAGCGAACACTGAAGCTTTCTTT. Protein product: CASSLVQEANTEAFF.

This clonotype was counted ten times or more. The gene calls are TRBV7-9 and TRBJ1-2; D call uncertain. Trimming left V 2 bases short and J 7 bases short, with 8 bases between. The CDR3 extends over 12 amino acids. CDR1 is SEHNR, CDR2 FQNEAQ, per germline (reference sequence). The DNA of the CDR3 is TGTGCCAGCAGCTTACTGGGGTCTGGCTACACCTTC. It translates to CASSLLGSGYTF.

This clonotype came up many times. The rearrangement uses TRBV5-6 and TRBJ1-1; a possible D gene is TRBD1 (6 bases). V lost 4 bases and J lost 1, with 11 bases in between. Germline CDR1 SGHDT, CDR2 YYEEEE. This CDR3 comprises 14 residues. The CDR3 here is CASSGIGGNTEAFF. CDR3 nucleotides: TGTGCCAGCAGCGGAATAGGGGGGAACACTGAAGCTTTCTTT.

This clonotype occurred many times. The chain combines TRBV7-9 with TRBJ1-2; D not resolved. The V gene's germline CDR1 is SEHNR and CDR2 FQNEAQ (reference sequence). The CDR3 length is 14 residues. V lost 0 bases, J lost 8 bases, and 13 bases lay in between. The CDR3 spells CASSLAGSRRGYTF. CDR3 nucleotides: TGTGCCAGCAGCTTAGCAGGTTCCCGTCGAGGCTACACCTTC.

This clonotype was observed many times. CDR3 protein: CATSSGASYEQYF. CDR3 bases: TGTGCCACCAGTTCGGGGGCCTCCTACGAGCAGTACTTC. The chain has TRBV24-1 and TRBJ2-7; possibly TRBD1 or TRBD2 for D (6 bases each). Germline CDR1 reads KGHDR; CDR2 reads SFDVKD. V lost 6 bases, J lost 0 bases, and 8 bases lay in between. CDR3 length equals 13 residues.

This clonotype was recorded many times. This chain connects TRBV7-2 to TRBJ2-7, with D perhaps TRBD2 (5 bases). Between the trimmed V and J ends, which lost 8 bases and 4 bases, there was a span of 9 bases. This CDR3 has 11 residues. Germline CDR1 is SGHTA and CDR2 is FQGNSA. The CDR3 region is CASGSGYEQYF. In DNA, the CDR3 is TGTGCCAGCGGAAGCGGTTACGAGCAGTACTTC.

This clonotype was found many times. The chain joins TRBV20-1 to TRBJ2-3; the D gene could be TRBD1 or TRBD2 (5 bases each). V was cut by 5 bases and J by 3 bases, with 15 bases left in between. Germline loops: CDR1 DFQATT, CDR2 SNEGSKA (reference sequence). This CDR3 has 14 residues. CDR3 coding DNA: TGCAGTGCTGCGGGCTCCGGGGCGACAGATACGCAGTATTTT. Translated, it gives CSAAGSGATDTQYF.

The genes are TRBV6-2 or TRBV6-3 and TRBJ2-7; D is perhaps TRBD1 (6 bases). V lost 6 bases to trimming and J lost 2 bases, with 14 bases between them. Germline-derived CDR1 and CDR2 are MNHEY and SVGEGT. This CDR3 is built from 14 residues. The CDR3 spells CASSGTLVAYEQYF. The CDR3 coding sequence is TGTGCCAGCAGCGGGACACTTGTGGCCTACGAGCAGTACTTC.

This clonotype was detected many times. V is TRBV3-1 and J is TRBJ1-1; D not certain. The CDR3 sequence is 13 residues long. Germline V CDR1 and CDR2: LGHDT, YNNKEL (reference sequence). Trimming took 7 bases from V and 1 from J, leaving 10 bases between them. The CDR3 DNA reads as TGTGCCAGCACCCCGGGAAAGAACACTGAAGCTTTCTTT. Translated, it gives CASTPGKNTEAFF. Full variable domain (outside the CDR3, taken from reference TRBV3-1 and TRBJ1-1): DTAVSQTPKYLVTQMGNDKSIKCEQNLGHDTMYWYKQDSKKFLKIMFSYNNKELIINETVPNRFSPKSPDKAHLNLHINSLELGDSAVYFCASTPGKNTEAFFGQGTRLTVV.

This clonotype has a count of ten or more. This sequence joins TRBV4-1 and TRBJ2-1; 7 bases match TRBD2. The CDR3 has 13 amino acids. V dropped 4 bases and J dropped 7; count of bases not matched to a gene: 4. CDR1 is MGHRA and CDR2 is YSYEKL in the germline V gene. This CDR3 is CASSPPGGNEQFF. CDR3 bases: TGCGCCAGCAGCCCACCGGGGGGAAATGAGCAGTTCTTC.

Many counts were recorded for this clonotype. The chain recombines TRBV15 with TRBJ1-2; D unresolved. Germline CDR1 is LNHNV and CDR2 is YYDKDF (reference sequence). The CDR3 covers 14 residues. V was trimmed by 0 bases and J by 2 bases, leaving 7 bases between them. The CDR3 DNA sequence: TGTGCCACCAGCAGAGAGGGCGGGAACTATGGCTACACCTTC. Protein: CATSREGGNYGYTF. Based on the CDR3 plus reference TRBV15 and TRBJ1-2, the full variable domain is DAMVIQNPRYQVTQFGKPVTLSCSQTLNHNVMYWYQQKSSQAPKLLFHYYDKDFNNEADTPDNFQSRRPNTSFCFLDIRSPGLGDTAMYLCATSREGGNYGYTFGSGTRLTVV.

The V and J genes are TRBV7-6 and TRBJ2-7; 7 bases line up with TRBD1. CDR1 is SGHVS, CDR2 FNYEAQ, per germline. The trim removed 7 bases at V and 0 bases at J, leaving 21 bases unmatched. This CDR3 has 19 residues. DNA for the CDR3: TGTGCCAGCACCACCTTAGTAGGGACAGCGCGAAGGAGCTCCTACGAGCAGTACTTC. Translation: CASTTLVGTARRSSYEQYF. Based on the CDR3 plus reference TRBV7-6 and TRBJ2-7, the full variable domain is GAGVSQSPRYKVTKRGQDVALRCDPISGHVSLYWYRQALGQGPEFLTYFNYEAQQDKSGLPNDRFSAERPEGSISTLTIQRTEQRDSAMYRCASTTLVGTARRSSYEQYFGPGTRLTVT.

The chain is built from TRBV6-6 and TRBJ1-1; D is possibly TRBD1 (6 bases). Trimming stripped 6 bases from V and 8 bases from J, with 16 bases between. Germline loops: CDR1 MNHNY, CDR2 SVGAGI (reference sequence). There are 13 residues in the CDR3. The CDR3 is CASRAPGEGEAFF. In DNA, the CDR3 is TGTGCCAGCAGAGCCCCAGGGGAGGGAGAAGCTTTCTTT.

This clonotype was recorded at least ten times. The chain couples TRBV7-2 to TRBJ2-3; 10 bases line up with TRBD1. CDR1 is SGHTA and CDR2 is FQGNSA in the germline V gene. V shed 5 bases, J shed 1 base, and the junction held 6 bases outside the gene matches. CDR3 size: 16 residues. Written as DNA, the CDR3 is TGTGCCAGCAGCCCTCAAGGGACAGGGGGCACAGATACGCAGTATTTT. This encodes CASSPQGTGGTDTQYF.

This clonotype was observed many times. The chain recombines TRBV6-2 or TRBV6-3 with TRBJ1-1; 7 bases fit TRBD1. J lost 5 bases, V lost 5 bases, and 8 bases had no gene match. Germline V gives CDR1 MNHEY, CDR2 SVGEGT. The CDR3 covers 14 residues. The CDR3 DNA follows: TGTGCCAGCAGTCACAGGGGCTTAATGACTGAAGCTTTCTTT. It translates to CASSHRGLMTEAFF.

At least ten counts were recorded for this clonotype. The genes are TRBV15 and TRBJ2-7, with TRBD2 identical over 13 bases. V dropped 1 base and J dropped 6; count of bases not matched to a gene: 9. The CDR3 runs to 17 residues. Germline CDR1 is LNHNV and CDR2 is YYDKDF (reference sequence). CDR3 region: CATSRGRTSGSPTEQYF. CDR3 DNA: TGTGCCACCAGCAGAGGAAGGACTAGCGGGAGTCCTACCGAGCAGTACTTC.

This clonotype was observed at least ten times. The chain links TRBV9 to TRBJ2-6, with D possibly TRBD1 on 6 matching bases. The germline V gene has CDR1 SGDLS and CDR2 YYNGEE. Trimming removed 4 bases from V and 0 bases from J, with 11 bases in between. This CDR3 region has 16 residues. This CDR3 reads CASSSDRSSGANVLTF. In DNA, the CDR3 is TGTGCCAGCAGCTCAGACAGGTCCTCTGGGGCCAACGTCCTGACTTTC.

This clonotype has at least ten counts. The chain employs TRBV5-1 and TRBJ2-7, with D unresolved. The germline CDR1 and CDR2 sequences are SGHRS and YFSETQ. Trimming shortened V by 2 bases and J by 2 bases, and 2 bases separated the two germline ends. CDR3 length: 11 residues. The CDR3 region is CASSFTYEQYF. The CDR3 coding sequence is TGCGCCAGCAGCTTTACCTACGAGCAGTACTTC.

Many counts were recorded for this clonotype. The J gene is TRBJ1-4, the V gene TRBV12-3 or TRBV12-4, with D possibly TRBD1 on 5 matching bases. The CDR3 consists of 15 residues. The V gene lost 3 bases and the J gene lost 5 bases, with 13 bases spanning the gap. CDR3 sequence reads: CASSLAGIDNEKLFF. For the CDR3, the DNA is TGTGCCAGCAGTTTGGCAGGGATTGACAATGAAAAACTGTTTTTT.

This clonotype appeared many times. Written as DNA, the CDR3 is TGTGCCAGCAGTTTCCGCCGGGGTAACACTGAAGCTTTCTTT. It specifies CASSFRRGNTEAFF. The rearrangement uses TRBV12-3 or TRBV12-4 and TRBJ1-1, with unresolved D. The CDR3 loop spans 14 amino acids. V was pared by 3 bases and J by 2 bases, with 10 bases between.

This clonotype occurred many times. V is TRBV7-2 and J is TRBJ1-1, with no clear D. The CDR3 contains 14 residues. The V and J ends lost 8 bases and 0 bases respectively, with 13 bases between them. The germline V gene encodes CDR1 SGHTA and CDR2 FQGNSA. The CDR3 reads CASGRPSVNTEAFF. For the CDR3, the DNA is TGTGCCAGCGGCCGCCCGTCCGTGAACACTGAAGCTTTCTTT.

This clonotype was observed many times. The chain couples TRBV14 to TRBJ1-6, with 9 nucleotides matching TRBD1. This CDR3 region has 15 residues. With 1 base clipped from V and 9 bases from J, the junction kept 4 bases outside the gene matches. CDR1 is SGHDN and CDR2 is FVKESK in the germline V gene. CDR3 sequence reads: CASSQVATGGSPLHF. CDR3 coding DNA: TGTGCCAGCAGCCAAGTGGCGACAGGGGGTTCACCCCTCCACTTT. The full variable domain, in which reference TRBV14 and TRBJ1-6 provide the parts outside the CDR3, is EAGVTQFPSHSVIEKGQTVTLRCDPISGHDNLYWYRRVMGKEIKFLLHFVKESKQDESGMPNNRFLAERTGGTYSTLKVQPAELEDSGVYFCASSQVATGGSPLHFGNGTRLTVT.

This clonotype was seen at least ten times. This chain joins TRBV6-5 and TRBJ1-2, with 7 nucleotides matching TRBD1. Germline CDR1 and CDR2: MNHEY and SVGAGI. The CDR3 is 15 residues long. Unmatched junction bases numbered 9, after V lost 6 bases and J lost 2 bases. CDR3 amino acids: CASRLTTGENYGYTF. In DNA form, the CDR3 reads TGTGCCAGCAGACTTACTACAGGGGAAAACTATGGCTACACCTTC.

This clonotype came up many times. The chain employs TRBV12-3 or TRBV12-4 and TRBJ2-7, with 9 bases that match TRBD1. This CDR3 has 14 amino acids. V shed 2 bases and J 3 bases; nucleotides not matched to a gene: 2. In DNA form, the CDR3 reads TGTGCCAGCAGTTTACGGACAGGGGTCTACGAGCAGTACTTC. Amino acids: CASSLRTGVYEQYF.

This clonotype has a count of ten or more. The chain couples TRBV29-1 to TRBJ1-1; D is perhaps TRBD1 (6 bases). The CDR3 has 13 amino acids. Germline-derived CDR1 and CDR2 are SQVTM and ANQGSEA. V was clipped by 4 bases and J by 7 bases, with 16 bases between them. CDR3 loop: CSVGVAGAGEAFF. The CDR3 nucleotides read TGCAGCGTTGGAGTAGCAGGGGCGGGTGAAGCTTTCTTT.

Many counts were recorded for this clonotype. The rearrangement links TRBV4-3 to TRBJ1-3; tentative D call: TRBD1 (5 bases). The CDR3 runs to 14 residues. In germline, CDR1 is LGHNA, CDR2 YSLEER. V gave up 3 bases and J gave up 4 bases, with 10 bases separating them. Written as DNA, the CDR3 is TGCGCCAGCAGCCACCGGGACTCGGGAAACACCATATATTTT. It translates to CASSHRDSGNTIYF.